This entry describes one TCR beta chain. CDR1 MNHEY and CDR2 SMNVEV come from the germline V gene (reference sequence). This CDR3 is built from 13 residues. With 6 bases removed from V and 0 bases from J, the gap between germline ends came to 8 bases. The data were obtained in a study of T cell responses to AZD1222 COVID-19 vaccine. Libraries were prepared by immunoSEQ multiplex PCR; TCRdb keeps only in-frame clonotypes and omits some of them. This sample has more than 85,000 clones, with over 80% found just once. This TCR came from an adult in good health. This sample comprised peripheral blood, obtained on day 0 of AZD1222 vaccination. This chain connects TRBV27 to TRBJ1-1; D is undetermined. Here the CDR3 reads CASSFGLNTEAFF. The CDR3, as DNA: TGTGCCAGCAGCTTCGGACTGAACACTGAAGCTTTCTTT.